What follows are 5 T cell receptor beta chains derived from one specimen sequenced in a study of T cell responses to AZD1222 COVID-19 vaccine. Profiled with immunoSEQ multiplex PCR; TCRdb holds only in-frame clones, not every one. The sample yields about 120,000 clones, approximately 85% seen once. The source material was peripheral blood, sampled on day 0 of AZD1222 vaccination. The receptors shown here come from an adult in good health.

The gene calls are TRBV9 and TRBJ1-4; D call uncertain. Germline V gives CDR1 SGDLS, CDR2 YYNGEE. CDR3 size: 12 residues. Trimming cost V 0 bases and J 8 bases, with 5 bases left between them. CDR3 sequence reads: CASSVEGEKLFF. DNA for the CDR3: TGTGCCAGCAGCGTAGAGGGAGAAAAACTGTTTTTT.

The chain joins TRBV28 to TRBJ2-7; the D gene could be TRBD1 or TRBD2 (6 bases each). In germline, CDR1 is MDHEN, CDR2 SYDVKM. CDR3 length: 11 amino acids. Trimming stripped 7 bases from V and 5 bases from J, with 9 bases between. This chain's CDR3 is CASMGGDEQYF. DNA for the CDR3: TGTGCCAGCATGGGGGGCGACGAGCAGTACTTC.

This chain joins TRBV6-5 and TRBJ1-1; a possible D gene is TRBD1 (5 bases). The CDR3 is 13 residues long. In germline, CDR1 is MNHEY, CDR2 SVGAGI. Trimming removed 6 bases at V and 5 bases at J, with 13 bases between. Here the CDR3 reads CASRPGGRTEAFF. Written as DNA, the CDR3 is TGTGCCAGCAGACCCGGGGGTCGTACTGAAGCTTTCTTT.

This chain uses TRBV6-5 with TRBJ2-7; D assignment may be TRBD1 or TRBD2 (5 bases each). Germline V gene sequence: CDR1 MNHEY, CDR2 SVGAGI. Between the trimmed V and J ends, which lost 2 bases and 7 bases, there was a span of 12 bases. The CDR3 extends over 13 amino acids. The chain's CDR3 is CASSYPGPREQYF. The CDR3 DNA reads TGTGCCAGCAGTTACCCGGGGCCTAGGGAGCAGTACTTC.

The rearrangement uses TRBV2 and TRBJ1-1; no definite D call. Germline CDR1 SNHLY, CDR2 FYNNEI. The CDR3 runs 13 residues. V dropped 7 bases and J dropped 11 bases, with 20 bases sitting between them. This chain's CDR3 is CASTYNRGTWAFF. CDR3 nucleotides: TGTGCCAGCACATATAATCGGGGTACATGGGCTTTCTTT.